This TCR beta chain was sequenced during a study of identical twins. Concerning this clonotype: The antigen remains unidentified.

A universal primer site was incorporated via template switching, and the cDNA contained unique molecular identifiers. TCRdb reprocessed the 5' RACE reads with MiXCR, giving one entry per CDR3 protein. This sample yields about 480,000 distinct CDR3 sequences, of which 12% to 15% are seen a single time; 0.52% belongs to the top ten. Study observations and caveats: Models underestimated out-of-frame TCR alpha sharing in monozygotic twins. Out-of-frame beta sequences exhibited a weaker degree of excess twin sharing. Abundant beta clonotypes from cord blood had fewer insertions, unlike memory repertoires, which showed none.

CDR3 size: 16 residues. CDR1 is MNHEY, CDR2 SMNVEV, per germline (reference sequence). Germline trimming cut 5 bases from V and 1 base from J; bases unmatched to any gene: 6. This sample was also put to use in a study of yellow fever vaccine responses in identical twins.

This TCR was sampled from a woman aged 18-29 years in good health. The V call is TRBV27, the J call TRBJ2-5, with 11 nucleotides matching TRBD2. The specimen was CD4+ T cells sorted from blood. CDR3 in DNA: TGTGCCAGCAGTCCGATAGCGGGGGGGCCCCAAGAGACCCAGTACTTC. Translation gives CASSPIAGGPQETQYF.